This TCR beta chain was sequenced during a study of cytomegalovirus exposure and HLA in healthy donors. It was the approximately 130-subject validation cohort, separate from the roughly 700-subject first cohort, to which the donors belonged. Regarding the study as a whole: Most TCR sequences proved rare, with some public TCRs found in many donors. Cytomegalovirus status, reportedly, was diagnosed with high specificity and sensitivity by the classifier.

On this clone itself: As yet, its antigen is unknown.

Using immunoSEQ multiplex PCR, the repertoire was profiled, and TCRdb retains in-frame clones only, with some absent. The table includes some 240,000 clones, about 90% detected once. Germline lookup yields CDR1 LNHDA and CDR2 SQIVND (reference sequence). CDR3 length: 15 amino acids. After removal of 3 bases from V and 5 bases from J, the junction contained 3 bases not matched to a gene. The source material was PBMCs. The gene calls are TRBV19 and TRBJ2-7; 14 positions match TRBD2. This clonotype originated in a woman in her 30s in good health and CMV-seropositive. DNA for the CDR3: TGTGCCAGTAGTATCAAGGGACTAGCGGGAGACGAGCAGTACTTC. This gives the protein CASSIKGLAGDEQYF.